This T cell receptor beta chain comes out of a study of shared clonotypes between healthy human individuals (TCRdb year 2020). Notes on the research overall: Three men and a couple of women, aged 18 to 49 years, made up the cohort. For each donor, CD4 naive and CD4 memory were each given three plates, CD8 naive was given two plates, and CD8 memory was given one plate. To estimate repertoire size and how much clonotypes are shared between individuals, the study performed deep sequencing of blood TCR repertoires from a few healthy adults. To increase sequencing depth and limit assay-specific biases, different laboratories used diverse techniques to prepare libraries and sequence TCR repertoires. Each donor's leukapheresis produced roughly between roughly 0.85 and 10 billion PBMCs. General conclusions and limits of the study: Larger estimated clonotype richness was generally found for naive subsets than for memory subsets. Sampling was restricted to blood, and TCR repertoires in tissues likely differ from the TCR repertoires found in blood. Clonotypes shared by all four sorted-subset donors showed higher generation probabilities than non-shared clonotypes. Because the study included a small number of donors, the genetic and exposure-history diversity represented was limited. Incomplete sequencing was indicated by rarefaction of sorted-subset datasets, despite the large sequencing depth. Approximately 5% of naive CD4, 3.5% of naive CD8, around 2.3% of memory CD4, and around 0.42% of memory CD8 clonotypes were shared across a few donors. Based on pairwise subsampling, the degree of clonotype sharing among donors was expected to be affected by sequencing depth.

The germline V gene yields MGHRA for CDR1 and YSYEKL for CDR2. V sheds 5 bases and J sheds 0 bases, leaving 28 bases between their ends. From the cysteine through the phenylalanine, the CDR3 covers 21 amino acids. The kept DNA is CDR3 alone, 63 bases in frame from the first base. CD8 naive samples consisted of CD45RO-negative cells that were positively selected for CCR7, yielding a CD45RA+CCR7+ population without TemRA cells. The donors were healthy, HIV-negative adults with no recently reported acute infections or vaccinations. Every donor was a Caucasian adult living in Nashville, Tennessee, USA. After blood collection by leukapheresis, PBMCs were isolated using Ficoll-Histopaque density gradient centrifugation and then cryopreserved in the vapor phase of liquid nitrogen. Analytical flow cytometry was used to check the purity and quantity of each magnetically sorted T cell population. Genomic DNA was isolated from every sorted fraction and measured by UV absorbance on a Nanodrop 2000c.

Turning to this clone: Its antigen is currently not known. Nothing much larger sits one base from this clone, and base qualities are not available.

Using the deep immunoSEQ assay, multiplex PCR amplified TCR CDR3 regions from genomic DNA. Genomic DNA extracted from each cell subset was distributed evenly over all wells of several immunoSEQ 96-well plates, and each plate served as one replicate. For sorted subsets, each replicate PCR was loaded with about 0.2 ug genomic DNA, equivalent to roughly 30,000 T cell genomes. The purified libraries were quantified using a Qubit 3.0 fluorometer, sized with a Bioanalyzer 2100, and then quantified again using the KAPA Library Quantification kit. Every immunoSEQ 96-well plate was sequenced on a separate single-read 150-cycle Illumina NextSeq 550 flow cell. The paper's processing steps were these. Because the immunoSEQ output held only junctional sequences and lacked quality scores, the filtering could not match the filtering applied to full-length reads. To assign V/J genes and CDR3, sequences were annotated using PyIR, a Python wrapper for IgBLAST v1.9, with IMGT germline references. Reads were filtered out if the reads had weak V/J assignments (E-value above 1e-6), no CDR3, stop codons, out-of-frame junctions, or ambiguous translated residues. A V3J clonotype was defined by an identical inferred V gene, J gene, and CDR3 amino acid sequence. Percentage overlap between repertoires was calculated by dividing the number of shared unique clonotypes by the size of the smaller repertoire. Richness of each repertoire was evaluated using RTK rarefaction, the Chao1 estimator, and Recon v2.1 estimates of unobserved clonotypes. For all TCRbeta clonotypes obtained by the gDNA method from a few donors, generation probabilities were computed with OLGA. Not all clones reach the TCRdb copy of this immuneACCESS table, which keeps in-frame sequences only. Checked studies attribute under half of the gap to unresolved V genes and leave the rest unexplained. V and J calls and clone size are as listed in that table; D and trimming were resolved from the DNA. Within this sample are roughly 2.1 million clones, with about 92% of them counted one time only. The ten largest clones take up about 1.8% of the sample.

This clonotype was sampled from a man in his late teens or twenties in good health. Some clones in this sample may be carry-over from other donors' samples. Sequences were obtained from naive CD8+ T cells from PBMCs. The cell subset or site label, read with the paper, signifies: CD45RA+CCR7+. This chain joins TRBV4-1 to TRBJ1-4, with no confidently assigned D gene. The DNA sequence is TGCGCCAGCAGCTTCTTCACACCGGGCGGACTCCTTACGACAACTAATGAAAAACTGTTTTTT. The resulting protein is CASSFFTPGGLLTTTNEKLFF.